This passage covers 18 T cell receptor beta chains from one sample sequenced in a study of T cells after yellow fever vaccination. MiXCR, run by TCRdb on the 5' RACE reads, gives a single entry per CDR3 protein. Of around 50,000 distinct CDR3 sequences in the sample, roughly 7.5% are singletons; the top ten hold 28%. The sequencing here drew on CD8+ T cells sorted from PBMCs, taken around 15 days after the first yellow fever vaccination. The source of these receptors is a man in his late teens or twenties who received the YFV17D yellow fever vaccine.

This clonotype was seen ten or more times. CDR3 DNA sequence: TGTGCCAGCAGTCCACGGACCCCGGGACCGAAAGAGACCCAGTACTTC. This sequence encodes CASSPRTPGPKETQYF. The V and J genes are TRBV12-3 or TRBV12-4 and TRBJ2-5, with D perhaps being TRBD1 or TRBD2 (5 bases each). Trimming removed 5 bases from V and 3 bases from J, with 19 bases in between. The CDR3 consists of 16 residues.

This clonotype was seen repeatedly, ten times or more. This chain uses TRBV4-1 with TRBJ2-7; 10 nucleotides align to TRBD1. V trimming: 1 base; J trimming: 3 bases; junction bases outside the gene matches: 3. CDR3 length equals 15 residues. Germline V gives CDR1 MGHRA, CDR2 YSYEKL. The CDR3 sequence: CASSQARDRGYEQYF. The DNA for the CDR3 is TGCGCCAGCAGCCAAGCCCGGGACAGGGGCTACGAGCAGTACTTC.

This clonotype was observed many times. V gene TRBV7-3 combines with J gene TRBJ2-3, with 13 bases identical to TRBD2. The CDR3 spans 15 residues. CDR1 SGHTA and CDR2 FQGTGA come from the germline V gene. V shed 7 bases and J 5 bases; nucleotides not matched to a gene: 6. CDR3 region: CASTRGTSGIDTQYF. The CDR3 nucleotides are TGTGCCAGCACTCGAGGGACTAGCGGGATAGATACGCAGTATTTT. Filled out from reference TRBV7-3 and TRBJ2-3, the complete variable domain reads GAGVSQTPSNKVTEKGKYVELRCDPISGHTALYWYRQSLGQGPEFLIYFQGTGAADDSGLPNDRFFAVRPEGSVSTLKIQRTERGDSAVYLCASTRGTSGIDTQYFGPGTRLTVL.

This clonotype was counted many times. The J gene is TRBJ2-3, the V gene TRBV20-1; 10 bases map to TRBD2. From germline, CDR1 is DFQATT and CDR2 SNEGSKA (reference sequence). Germline trimming cut 2 bases from V and 5 bases from J; bases unmatched to any gene: 7. CDR3 size: 15 residues. CDR3 DNA sequence: TGCAGTGCTAGAAAGCGGGGGGGCCTGGTAGATACGCAGTATTTT. Translated: CSARKRGGLVDTQYF.

The table lists this clonotype with many counts. V and J are TRBV20-1 and TRBJ2-1; 12 nucleotides match TRBD2. Germline V gene data show CDR1 as DFQATT and CDR2 as SNEGSKA (reference sequence). With V trimmed by 3 bases and J by 4 bases, 4 bases remained unmatched. This CDR3 is built from 15 residues. The CDR3 nucleotides are TGCAGTGCTAGTGCCGGGACTAGCGGGTACAATGAGCAGTTCTTC. It translates to CSASAGTSGYNEQFF.

Ten or more counts support this clonotype. Here the CDR3 reads CATSDGTSHNEQFF. CDR3 DNA: TGTGCCACCAGTGACGGGACTAGCCACAATGAGCAGTTCTTC. The genes are TRBV24-1 and TRBJ2-1; 9 nucleotides line up with TRBD2. The CDR3 has 14 residues. In germline, CDR1 is KGHDR, CDR2 SFDVKD. J gave up 5 bases and V 4 bases, and 2 bases lay outside the gene matches.

Sample share makes this clonotype medium-sized. The chain couples TRBV20-1 to TRBJ2-1; D is perhaps TRBD2 (6 bases). The CDR3 spans 15 residues. Germline V CDR1 and CDR2: DFQATT, SNEGSKA (reference sequence). Trimming removed 0 bases at V and 2 bases at J, with 11 bases between. The DNA for the CDR3 is TGCAGTGCTAGAGATTTGGCGGGGCCCTACAATGAGCAGTTCTTC. Residues: CSARDLAGPYNEQFF.

At least ten counts were recorded for this clonotype. The chain joins TRBV7-9 to TRBJ1-5; D possibly corresponds to TRBD1 (5 bases). Germline V CDR1 and CDR2: SEHNR, FQNEAQ (reference sequence). The length of the CDR3 is 12 residues. The ends were cut back, 5 bases at V and 9 bases at J, with 11 bases in the middle. The CDR3 region has the DNA TGTGCCAGCAGCCGCGACAGCTGGCCCCAGCATTTT. It encodes CASSRDSWPQHF.

This clonotype occurred many times. The genes are TRBV12-3 or TRBV12-4 and TRBJ2-1; 16 positions match TRBD2. The CDR3 extends over 15 amino acids. Trimming took 4 bases from V and 8 from J; bases not matched to a gene: 2. DNA of the CDR3: TGTGCCAGCAGTTGGGGGACTAGCGGGGGGGATGAGCAGTTCTTC. Translated, it gives CASSWGTSGGDEQFF.

A few counts support this clonotype. This chain joins TRBV18 and TRBJ2-2; a possible D gene is TRBD2 (5 bases). There are 12 residues in the CDR3. Germline V gene sequence: CDR1 KGHSH, CDR2 LQKENI. With 6 bases removed from V and 10 bases from J, the gap between germline ends came to 12 bases. DNA for the CDR3: TGTGCCAGCTCTGCCGCGGGTCCGGAGCTGTTTTTT. Protein product: CASSAAGPELFF.

This clonotype occurred once. A much larger clone sits a single nucleotide away, making a read error possible. This chain links TRBV20-1 with TRBJ1-2; D not resolved. This CDR3 spans 11 amino acids. The germline CDR1 and CDR2 sequences are DFQATT and SNEGSKA (reference sequence). With 6 bases removed from V and 6 bases from J, the gap between germline ends came to 11 bases. The CDR3 DNA reads TGCAGTGCCCACTGGAGTGATGGCTACACCTTC. Its translation is CSAHWSDGYTF.

This clonotype was found many times. This chain joins TRBV10-3 and TRBJ2-7, with D hard to call. This CDR3 comprises 11 residues. In germline, CDR1 is ENHRY, CDR2 SYGVKD. The V end lost 3 bases, the J end lost 3 bases, and 3 bases lay between the germline ends. The CDR3 region is CAISDGYEQYF. The CDR3, as DNA: TGTGCCATCAGTGACGGCTACGAGCAGTACTTC.

This clonotype was counted many times. In DNA form, the CDR3 reads TGTGCCAGCTCTGACAGGGCTAATGAGCAGTTCTTC. Translated, it gives CASSDRANEQFF. The genes are TRBV7-2 and TRBJ2-1; TRBD1 aligns across 7 bases. This CDR3 is built from 12 residues. CDR1 is SGHTA, CDR2 FQGNSA, per germline. V lost 8 bases and J lost 7; bases outside the gene matches: 5. The variable domain in full, with the rest retrieved from reference TRBV7-2 and TRBJ2-1, is GAGVSQSPSNKVTEKGKDVELRCDPISGHTALYWYRQSLGQGLEFLIYFQGNSAPDKSGLPSDRFSAERTGGSVSTLTIQRTQQEDSAVYLCASSDRANEQFFGPGTRLTVL.

The table lists this clonotype with a few counts. CDR3 region: CSARDLTGSSYNEQFF. The CDR3 DNA follows: TGCAGTGCTAGAGACTTGACGGGGAGCTCCTACAATGAGCAGTTCTTC. This chain links TRBV20-1 with TRBJ2-1; D is perhaps TRBD2 (5 bases). CDR1 and CDR2 (germline): DFQATT, SNEGSKA (reference sequence). This CDR3 is built from 16 residues. V gave up 0 bases and J gave up 0 bases, with 12 bases separating them.

This clonotype was observed many times. The chain carries TRBV6-5 and TRBJ1-1; tentative D call: TRBD1 (6 bases). The CDR3 consists of 14 residues. The germline gives CDR1 MNHEY, CDR2 SVGAGI. V was shortened by 2 bases and J by 1 base, with 8 bases between the two germline ends. The CDR3 region has the DNA TGTGCCAGCAGTTACGGACAGAAGAACACTGAAGCTTTCTTT. This translates into CASSYGQKNTEAFF.

With regard to this clonotype: This clone may be a read error of a much larger clone one base away. The J gene is TRBJ2-2, the V gene TRBV9, with D possibly being TRBD1 (5 bases). The CDR3 spans 13 residues. The V end was cut by 1 base, the J end by 6 bases, with 7 bases between. CDR1 is SGDLS, CDR2 YYNGEE, per germline. CDR3 nucleotide sequence: TGTGCCAGCAGCGTATCAGGGTCCGGGGAGCTGTTTTTT. Translating gives CASSVSGSGELFF.

The rearrangement links TRBV7-6 to TRBJ2-5; TRBD1 agrees at 7 bases. Germline values: CDR1 SGHVS, CDR2 FNYEAQ. The V and J ends lost 5 bases and 5 bases, in that order; junction bases with no gene match: 5. The CDR3 extends over 13 amino acids. CDR3: CASSPTGQETQYF. As DNA, the CDR3 is TGTGCCAGCAGCCCGACAGGGCAGGAGACCCAGTACTTC.

This clonotype was counted ten times or more. The V call is TRBV6-5, the J call TRBJ1-4; TRBD1 matches at 7 bases. CDR1 is MNHEY, CDR2 SVGAGI, per germline. This CDR3 is built from 13 residues. J was trimmed by 8 bases and V by 1 base; bases with no gene match: 1. The CDR3 DNA reads TGTGCCAGCAGTTACTACAGGGGAGAAAAACTGTTTTTT. It is translated as CASSYYRGEKLFF.